These T cell receptor beta chains were read from a single sample in a study of naive and memory T cell subsets. One entry per CDR3 protein results from TCRdb running MiXCR on the 5' RACE reads. The sample records tens of thousands of distinct CDR3 sequences, more than 7% being singletons. The source of these receptors is a male donor in good health. CDR3s include the opening cysteine and the closing phenylalanine or tryptophan. Each record gives: J gene, D gene, V gene, clone size, CDR3 length, CDR3 protein, CDR3 DNA. D genes are given only for firm matches. Clone size is given for some rows only: seen once, a few or many times, or a class if the clone is expanded.

J gene: TRBJ2-2
D gene: TRBD2
V gene: TRBV12-3/TRBV12-4
clone size: -
CDR3 length: 17
CDR3 protein: CASSPSGGGSSAGELFF
CDR3 DNA: TGTGCCAGCAGCCCCAGCGGGGGGGGCTCGAGCGCCGGGGAGCTGTTTTTT

J gene: TRBJ2-6
D gene: -
V gene: TRBV11-2
clone size: few
CDR3 length: 13
CDR3 protein: CASTLSGANVLTF
CDR3 DNA: TGTGCCAGCACCCTTTCTGGGGCCAACGTCCTGACTTTC

J gene: TRBJ2-3
D gene: -
V gene: TRBV5-1
clone size: many
CDR3 length: 14
CDR3 protein: CASSPGGSRDTQYF
CDR3 DNA: TGCGCCAGCAGCCCCGGGGGCTCCCGGGATACGCAGTATTTT

J gene: TRBJ2-2
D gene: -
V gene: TRBV5-5
clone size: -
CDR3 length: 14
CDR3 protein: CAGKPGQNTGELFF
CDR3 DNA: TGTGCCGGCAAGCCGGGACAGAACACCGGGGAGCTGTTTTTT

J gene: TRBJ2-1
D gene: -
V gene: TRBV29-1
clone size: -
CDR3 length: 10
CDR3 protein: CSVELNEQFF
CDR3 DNA: TGCAGCGTTGAGTTAAATGAGCAGTTCTTC

J gene: TRBJ2-1
D gene: -
V gene: TRBV5-1
clone size: many
CDR3 length: 14
CDR3 protein: CASTSQLAYNEQFF
CDR3 DNA: TGCGCCAGCACCTCCCAGCTAGCGTACAATGAGCAGTTCTTC

J gene: TRBJ2-7
D gene: TRBD1
V gene: TRBV5-4
clone size: few
CDR3 length: 14
CDR3 protein: CASSPYRGIDEQYF
CDR3 DNA: TGTGCCAGCAGCCCCTACAGGGGCATCGACGAGCAGTACTTC

J gene: TRBJ2-7
D gene: TRBD2
V gene: TRBV6-2/TRBV6-3
clone size: -
CDR3 length: 16
CDR3 protein: CASSYSARESRYEQYF
CDR3 DNA: TGTGCCAGCAGTTACTCTGCGCGGGAGTCCCGCTACGAGCAGTACTTC

J gene: TRBJ1-1
D gene: TRBD1
V gene: TRBV27
clone size: -
CDR3 length: 17
CDR3 protein: CASRLGTGGRFYTEAFF
CDR3 DNA: TGTGCCAGCAGACTAGGGACAGGGGGCAGATTTTATACTGAAGCTTTCTTT

J gene: TRBJ1-2
D gene: -
V gene: TRBV7-8
clone size: -
CDR3 length: 14
CDR3 protein: CASSSGPSRYGYTF
CDR3 DNA: TGTGCCAGCAGCTCGGGTCCCAGTCGCTATGGCTACACCTTC

J gene: TRBJ2-5
D gene: -
V gene: TRBV2
clone size: -
CDR3 length: 16
CDR3 protein: CASSENMGGGAETQYF
CDR3 DNA: TGTGCCAGCAGTGAAAACATGGGGGGGGGGGCAGAGACCCAGTACTTC

J gene: TRBJ2-7
D gene: -
V gene: TRBV2
clone size: few
CDR3 length: 9
CDR3 protein: CATQSEQYF
CDR3 DNA: TGTGCCACCCAGAGCGAGCAGTACTTC

J gene: TRBJ1-1
D gene: TRBD1
V gene: TRBV7-9
clone size: few
CDR3 length: 13
CDR3 protein: CASSLDRGQEAFF
CDR3 DNA: TGTGCCAGCAGCCTCGACAGGGGGCAGGAAGCTTTCTTT

J gene: TRBJ2-7
D gene: TRBD2
V gene: TRBV11-2
clone size: many
CDR3 length: 15
CDR3 protein: CASSLHSGSNSEQYF
CDR3 DNA: TGTGCCAGCAGCTTACACAGCGGGAGTAACAGCGAGCAGTACTTC

J gene: TRBJ2-7
D gene: TRBD2
V gene: TRBV14
clone size: -
CDR3 length: 16
CDR3 protein: CASSQDWREGAYEQYF
CDR3 DNA: TGTGCCAGCAGCCAAGATTGGCGGGAGGGGGCCTACGAGCAGTACTTC

J gene: TRBJ2-1
D gene: TRBD2
V gene: TRBV9
clone size: few
CDR3 length: 15
CDR3 protein: CASSVVLAGDNEQFF
CDR3 DNA: TGTGCCAGCAGCGTAGTGCTAGCGGGGGACAATGAGCAGTTCTTC

J gene: TRBJ2-1
D gene: -
V gene: TRBV13
clone size: -
CDR3 length: 12
CDR3 protein: CASSLRANEQFF
CDR3 DNA: TGTGCCAGCAGCTTAAGGGCTAATGAGCAGTTCTTC

J gene: TRBJ2-3
D gene: TRBD2
V gene: TRBV2
clone size: many
CDR3 length: 13
CDR3 protein: CASRGLFTDTQYF
CDR3 DNA: TGTGCCAGCAGGGGACTATTCACAGATACGCAGTATTTT

J gene: TRBJ2-3
D gene: TRBD2
V gene: TRBV6-5
clone size: -
CDR3 length: 13
CDR3 protein: CASRLAGADTQYF
CDR3 DNA: TGTGCCAGCAGACTAGCGGGGGCTGATACGCAGTATTTT

J gene: TRBJ2-2
D gene: TRBD2
V gene: TRBV7-8
clone size: -
CDR3 length: 16
CDR3 protein: CASSLQSGAGTGELFF
CDR3 DNA: TGTGCCAGCAGCTTACAAAGCGGGGCGGGCACCGGGGAGCTGTTTTTT

J gene: TRBJ2-2
D gene: TRBD1
V gene: TRBV29-1
clone size: many
CDR3 length: 14
CDR3 protein: CSVEVGQYTGELFF
CDR3 DNA: TGCAGCGTTGAAGTGGGACAGTACACCGGGGAGCTGTTTTTT

J gene: TRBJ2-4
D gene: -
V gene: TRBV21-1
clone size: many
CDR3 length: 18
CDR3 protein: CASSRPTSGIPTKNIQYF
CDR3 DNA: TGTGCCAGCAGCAGGCCGACTAGCGGGATTCCGACCAAAAACATTCAGTACTTC

J gene: TRBJ1-5
D gene: TRBD1
V gene: TRBV6-1
clone size: many
CDR3 length: 17
CDR3 protein: CATTPGTGGDSNQPQHF
CDR3 DNA: TGTGCCACCACTCCCGGGACAGGAGGCGATAGCAATCAGCCCCAGCATTTT

J gene: TRBJ2-1
D gene: -
V gene: TRBV7-6
clone size: -
CDR3 length: 16
CDR3 protein: CASSPYPDDAYNEQFF
CDR3 DNA: TGTGCCAGCAGCCCCTACCCGGACGACGCCTACAATGAGCAGTTCTTC

J gene: TRBJ2-1
D gene: TRBD2
V gene: TRBV5-1
clone size: few
CDR3 length: 15
CDR3 protein: CASSLTGGAPNEQFF
CDR3 DNA: TGCGCCAGCAGCTTAACGGGAGGGGCTCCCAATGAGCAGTTCTTC

J gene: TRBJ2-7
D gene: -
V gene: TRBV5-1
clone size: few
CDR3 length: 16
CDR3 protein: CASSSTGTADSGEQYF
CDR3 DNA: TGCGCCAGCAGCTCCACCGGGACGGCGGATTCGGGCGAGCAGTACTTC

J gene: TRBJ2-1
D gene: -
V gene: TRBV13
clone size: -
CDR3 length: 15
CDR3 protein: CASSKGARGYNEQFF
CDR3 DNA: TGTGCCAGCAGCAAAGGGGCCAGGGGCTACAATGAGCAGTTCTTC

J gene: TRBJ2-7
D gene: -
V gene: TRBV5-1
clone size: -
CDR3 length: 16
CDR3 protein: CASSRGTGKLIYEQYF
CDR3 DNA: TGCGCCAGCAGCCGCGGAACAGGGAAGTTGATCTACGAGCAGTACTTC

J gene: TRBJ2-5
D gene: -
V gene: TRBV2
clone size: many
CDR3 length: 14
CDR3 protein: CASSLTAFQETQYF
CDR3 DNA: TGTGCCAGCAGTCTTACAGCGTTCCAAGAGACCCAGTACTTC

J gene: TRBJ2-1
D gene: -
V gene: TRBV6-6
clone size: many
CDR3 length: 13
CDR3 protein: CASSRTGFNEQFF
CDR3 DNA: TGTGCCAGCAGCCGAACAGGGTTCAATGAGCAGTTCTTC

J gene: TRBJ1-3
D gene: -
V gene: TRBV28
clone size: many
CDR3 length: 17
CDR3 protein: CASSLTAKGISGNTIYF
CDR3 DNA: TGTGCCAGCAGTTTAACGGCTAAGGGGATCTCTGGAAACACCATATATTTT

J gene: TRBJ2-7
D gene: -
V gene: TRBV29-1
clone size: -
CDR3 length: 14
CDR3 protein: CSVESAGYSYEQYF
CDR3 DNA: TGCAGCGTTGAGTCGGCAGGGTACTCCTACGAGCAGTACTTC

J gene: TRBJ2-3
D gene: TRBD2
V gene: TRBV29-1
clone size: -
CDR3 length: 11
CDR3 protein: CSVPGGGTQYF
CDR3 DNA: TGCAGCGTCCCCGGCGGGGGGACGCAGTATTTT

J gene: TRBJ1-5
D gene: -
V gene: TRBV30
clone size: -
CDR3 length: 12
CDR3 protein: CAWSVGGQPQHF
CDR3 DNA: TGTGCCTGGAGTGTTGGGGGTCAGCCCCAGCATTTT

J gene: TRBJ2-5
D gene: -
V gene: TRBV18
clone size: -
CDR3 length: 13
CDR3 protein: CASSPTRQETQYF
CDR3 DNA: TGTGCCAGCTCACCGACCCGCCAAGAGACCCAGTACTTC

J gene: TRBJ1-6
D gene: TRBD1
V gene: TRBV9
clone size: few
CDR3 length: 17
CDR3 protein: CASSTGGQGVYNSPLHF
CDR3 DNA: TGTGCCAGCAGCACCGGGGGACAGGGGGTTTATAATTCACCCCTCCACTTT

J gene: TRBJ2-5
D gene: TRBD2
V gene: TRBV5-1
clone size: many
CDR3 length: 15
CDR3 protein: CASSSSGSGQETQYF
CDR3 DNA: TGCGCCAGCAGCTCTAGCGGGAGTGGCCAAGAGACCCAGTACTTC

J gene: TRBJ2-7
D gene: -
V gene: TRBV3-1
clone size: many
CDR3 length: 13
CDR3 protein: CASSPPGAYEQYF
CDR3 DNA: TGTGCCAGCAGCCCGCCGGGGGCCTACGAGCAGTACTTC

J gene: TRBJ2-7
D gene: -
V gene: TRBV3-1
clone size: few
CDR3 length: 14
CDR3 protein: CASSQDLTDYEQYF
CDR3 DNA: TGTGCCAGCAGCCAAGATTTAACAGACTACGAGCAGTACTTC

J gene: TRBJ1-4
D gene: -
V gene: TRBV14
clone size: few
CDR3 length: 13
CDR3 protein: CASSHEREEKLFF
CDR3 DNA: TGTGCCAGCAGCCACGAGAGAGAAGAAAAACTGTTTTTT

J gene: TRBJ2-5
D gene: TRBD1
V gene: TRBV29-1
clone size: few
CDR3 length: 13
CDR3 protein: CSVITGVQETQYF
CDR3 DNA: TGCAGCGTCATTACAGGGGTGCAAGAGACCCAGTACTTC

J gene: TRBJ2-7
D gene: TRBD1
V gene: TRBV27
clone size: few
CDR3 length: 16
CDR3 protein: CASSPGTGPLYEGQYF
CDR3 DNA: TGTGCCAGCAGTCCAGGGACAGGCCCCCTCTACGAGGGGCAGTACTTC

J gene: TRBJ2-2
D gene: -
V gene: TRBV3-1
clone size: few
CDR3 length: 13
CDR3 protein: CASSRGSSGELFF
CDR3 DNA: TGTGCCAGCAGCCGTGGATCTTCCGGGGAGCTGTTTTTT

J gene: TRBJ1-1
D gene: -
V gene: TRBV25-1
clone size: few
CDR3 length: 15
CDR3 protein: CASSEYSVGGPEAFF
CDR3 DNA: TGTGCCAGCAGTGAATATTCCGTGGGGGGCCCTGAAGCTTTCTTT

J gene: TRBJ1-1
D gene: -
V gene: TRBV7-2
clone size: many
CDR3 length: 16
CDR3 protein: CASSLALIWLNTEAFF
CDR3 DNA: TGTGCCAGCAGCTTAGCGCTTATTTGGCTGAACACTGAAGCTTTCTTT

J gene: TRBJ2-5
D gene: -
V gene: TRBV5-6
clone size: few
CDR3 length: 14
CDR3 protein: CASSHRAGPETQYF
CDR3 DNA: TGTGCCAGCAGCCATCGGGCTGGGCCAGAGACCCAGTACTTC